This T cell receptor beta chain stems from a study of blood T cell repertoires in COVID-19. Profiled with immunoSEQ multiplex PCR; TCRdb holds only in-frame clones, not every one. The sample contains approximately 270,000 clones, about 85% of which appear only once. From germline, CDR1 is LGHDT and CDR2 YNNKEL (reference sequence). V was trimmed by 6 bases and J by 8 bases, leaving 10 bases between them. The CDR3 totals 11 residues. The TCR was taken from a human donor with COVID-19, enrolled during active disease. The donor label of this sample is uncertain. This chain uses TRBV3-1 (or the pseudogene TRBV3-2) with TRBJ1-1; D perhaps matches TRBD1 (6 bases). Sequencing was carried out using peripheral blood. CDR3 sequence reads: CASSLQGEAFF. In DNA, the CDR3 is TGTGCCAGCAGTTTACAGGGAGAAGCTTTCTTT.